This TCR beta chain was sequenced in a study of follicular helper T cells after annual influenza vaccination (dated by TCRdb to 2015 to 2018). As for the study more broadly: Blood was drawn on days 0, 7 and 28 after each seasonal influenza vaccination. To study recall of cTfh clones, some subjects were followed through successive annual vaccinations in the 2013-2014, 2014-2015 and 2015-2016 seasons. One week after vaccination, a second recruited cohort of more than nine subjects (Table S1) displayed a similar ICOS+CD38+ cTfh response. Six subjects had multi-year samples: four covered two vaccination seasons and two covered three seasons. The 2013-2014 samples were cryopreserved, while the 2015 samples were processed right after collection.

A word on this clone: The antigen it binds to is not known. There are no base qualities to consult, and no much larger clone falls within one base.

Findings and caveats that apply to the study as a whole: With successive annual vaccinations, a recurrent oligoclonal ICOS+CD38+ cTfh response was recalled, and this response contained tetramer and AIM influenza-specific clonotypes. Productive TCRB sequences were recovered from only about 8.5-20% of analyzed cells, so rare clonotypes could not be sampled. Day 7 ICOS+CD38+ clones were most often found later in ICOS-CD38- cTfh, suggesting that subset may serve as a memory reservoir. ICOS+CD38+ cTfh clonality correlated with the frequency of that population, and its change correlated with the change in circulating plasmablast frequency.

In light of the paper, this sample's time point label describes: 2014-2015 season, 7 days after vaccination. Adults were given seasonal inactivated influenza vaccine (Fluvarix), and sorted blood CD4 subsets were followed by TCRB sequencing before and after vaccination. Subjects were considered eligible if community-dwelling and if influenza vaccine had not been received in the prior 6 months. Reasons for exclusion included contraindications to influenza vaccine, substance abuse, HIV/AIDS, active malignancy, immunomodulatory medication, and active illness such as respiratory infection. At each time point, about 35 to 110 mL of blood was collected. Non-naive CD4+CXCR5+PD-1+ cells were defined as circulating Tfh and were sorted into two fractions, ICOS+CD38+ and ICOS-CD38-. Either Ficoll-Paque PLUS or SepMate separation was used to isolate PBMC. Before DNA extraction, cell subsets were sorted from PBMC on a BD FACS Aria.

The V and J ends are trimmed by 4 bases and 9 bases, leaving 13 bases between them. From the germline V gene, CDR1 is SNHLY and CDR2 is FYNNEI. From the cysteine up to the phenylalanine, the CDR3 has a length of 14 residues. Only CDR3 DNA is held: 42 bases, read in frame from base 1. Libraries were constructed by the immunoSEQ multiplex PCR assay. Adaptive Biotechnologies handled the TCRB amplification, library preparation, sequencing and preliminary bioinformatics at Survey level resolution. For TCRB sequencing, genomic DNA from the sorted cTfh populations was amplified by multiplex PCR. In the authors' own workflow: Clonality was computed in R as 1 minus normalized Shannon entropy; the Gini index was calculated with the R package ineq. Overlap score was the summed counts of shared sequences divided by total counts of all sequences in both compared samples. Fisher's exact test, with an assumed theoretical repertoire of 10^7 TCRB sequences, was used to assess the significance of shared clonotypes. Entries here come from immuneACCESS through TCRdb and include only in-frame sequences with V and J called. Some clones fail to appear in such tables; in the studies checked, an unresolved V gene covers under half of the shortfall, and the cause of the remainder is unknown. The V and J calls and clone size come from that table; D and trimming were worked out from the DNA. This sample is represented by some 15,000 clones; about 88% of them were singletons. Of the sample, 1.3% is held by the ten largest clones.

The rearranged segments are TRBV2 and TRBJ1-6, with TRBD1 tentatively as D gene (5 bases match). The TCR sequence derives from an adult who received the influenza vaccine. The sample in question was CXCR5+ CD38- circulating T follicular helper cells from blood, obtained 7 days after influenza vaccination. This specimen's cell subset or site label, per the study, means: circulating Tfh, non-naive CD4+CXCR5+PD-1+ (ICOS+CD38+ or ICOS-CD38-). The base sequence is TGTGCCAGCAGTGGGGCACCCGGGGGTTCACCCCTCCACTTT. This is translated as CASSGAPGGSPLHF.